This TCR beta chain was retrieved from a study of neurological immune-mediated disorders. This clonotype has a count of ten or more. Its specificity is not known. Study outcomes and limitations: Expansion of TCR clones was greatest in HTLV-1-associated myelopathy and smallest in multiple sclerosis, where it fell below that of healthy controls. The study phylogenetically grouped the repertoires of 18 of 34 multiple sclerosis patients into one related-CDR3 cluster, a possible signature.

The germline CDR1 and CDR2 sequences are KGHSH and LQKENI. The CDR3 extends over 15 amino acids. With 1 base removed from V and 1 base from J, the gap between germline ends came to 10 bases. Synthesis of cDNA was carried out by template-switch 5'RACE. The reaction used 10-nucleotide random UMIs. MiXCR, applied by TCRdb to the 5' RACE reads, yields one record per CDR3 protein. The sample shows roughly 60,000 distinct CDR3 sequences, 2% to 2.5% of them seen only once. The receptor was isolated from a man aged 50 to 59 with multiple sclerosis. What was sequenced was PBMCs. The chain combines TRBV18 with TRBJ1-1; unclear D gene. The CDR3 nucleotides are TGTGCCAGCTCACCACAGGGTTTGACGAACACTGAAGCTTTCTTT. Its protein product is CASSPQGLTNTEAFF.